The 27 T cell receptor beta chains in this list originate from one sample, sequenced in a study of OX40 agonist ivuxolimab in advanced cancers. The method was immunoSEQ multiplex PCR; TCRdb's version includes in-frame clones alone and lacks a portion of them. The sample yields about 50,000 clones, over 85% seen once. The sequences come from CD4+ or CD8+ T cells sorted from blood, collected in a trial of the OX40 agonist ivuxolimab. Every receptor here comes from an adult with an advanced solid tumor such as melanoma, head and neck, liver or kidney cancer.

A remark on this clone: A read error may produce the germline difference seen at one junction end. The V call is TRBV7-9, the J call TRBJ2-7, with D perhaps matching TRBD1 (6 bases). The V gene's germline CDR1 is SEHNR and CDR2 FQNEAQ (reference sequence). CDR3 size: 12 residues. The CDR3 coding sequence is TGTGCCAGCAGCCTCGACGGGACACATTCCCGCTTC. Amino acids: CASSLDGTHSRF.

V and J are TRBV5-6 and TRBJ1-5; D is undetermined. The CDR3 extends over 14 amino acids. V was cut by 4 bases and J by 1 base, with 9 bases left in between. Germline V gives CDR1 SGHDT, CDR2 YYEEEE. The CDR3 sequence: CASSPAGSNQPQHF. As DNA, the CDR3 is TGTGCCAGCAGCCCAGCAGGAAGCAATCAGCCCCAGCATTTT.

This clone was found once. This sequence joins TRBV7-6 and TRBJ1-3; D ambiguous. CDR3 size: 10 residues. CDR1 is SGHVS and CDR2 is FNYEAQ in the germline V gene. V lost 3 bases and J lost 8, with 2 bases in between. CDR3 in amino acids: CASSFDTIYF. CDR3 nucleotide sequence: TGTGCCAGCAGCTTTGACACCATATATTTT.

This clone was observed once. The rearrangement links TRBV21-1 to TRBJ1-2; the DNA was not compared with TRBD1, the D call given in the table. TRBV21-1 is marked as a pseudogene. The length of the CDR3 is 16 residues. The CDR3 loop is CASSKGTGGPNYGYTF. For the CDR3, the DNA is TGTGCCAGCAGCAAAGGGACAGGGGGGCCTAACTATGGCTACACCTTC.

Turning to this clone: The sample carries other DNA sequences with the same CDR3. The J gene is TRBJ2-7, the V gene TRBV4-3; D uncertain. The CDR3 is 13 residues long. Germline V gene data show CDR1 as LGHNA and CDR2 as YSLEER. Between the trimmed V and J ends, which lost 0 bases and 3 bases, there was a span of 6 bases. CDR3: CASSQDGGYEQYF. CDR3 DNA: TGCGCCAGCAGCCAAGACGGCGGCTACGAGCAGTACTTC.

This sequence joins TRBV6-5 and TRBJ2-1; 8 nucleotides line up with TRBD2. This CDR3 is built from 14 residues. CDR1 is MNHEY, CDR2 SVGAGI, per germline. V was pared by 5 bases and J by 3 bases, with 3 bases of the junction left unmatched. This CDR3 reads CASSVSGSYNEQFF. The CDR3 DNA sequence: TGTGCCAGCAGTGTAAGCGGGAGCTACAATGAGCAGTTCTTC.

This rearrangement joins TRBV9 to TRBJ2-7; tentative D call: TRBD2 (5 bases). Germline-derived CDR1 and CDR2 are SGDLS and YYNGEE. The CDR3 has 14 amino acids. V was cut by 0 bases and J by 5 bases, with 12 bases left in between. For the CDR3, the DNA is TGTGCCAGCAGCGTAGCTAGCTCAGAAGACGAGCAGTACTTC. Residues: CASSVASSEDEQYF.

V usage is TRBV7-9 and J usage is TRBJ2-3; D gene uncertain. The ends were cut back, 4 bases at V and 1 base at J, with 12 bases in the middle. The germline V gene encodes CDR1 SEHNR and CDR2 FQNEAQ (reference sequence). The CDR3 runs to 15 residues. CDR3 nucleotides: TGTGCCAGCAGCTCCACCGGCCGGGGCACAGATACGCAGTATTTT. Residues: CASSSTGRGTDTQYF.

Relative to its sample, this clone is medium-sized (0.01 to 0.1%). The V call is TRBV15, the J call TRBJ2-6; perhaps TRBD1 as D (6 bases). Germline V CDR1 and CDR2: LNHNV, YYDKDF (reference sequence). This CDR3 comprises 16 residues. V was shortened by 2 bases and J by 4 bases, with 12 bases between the two germline ends. The CDR3 DNA follows: TGTGCCACCAGCAGACAAACAGGGTCCGGGGCCAACGTCCTGACTTTC. Translating it yields CATSRQTGSGANVLTF.

The chain links TRBV27 to TRBJ2-7; the D gene is possibly TRBD1 (6 bases). The CDR3 is made up of 17 amino acids. In germline, CDR1 is MNHEY, CDR2 SMNVEV (reference sequence). V was cut by 2 bases and J by 0 bases, with 17 bases left in between. CDR3 DNA sequence: TGTGCCAGCAGTTTACGAGGAGACAGGCCCTTCTCCTACGAGCAGTACTTC. It is translated as CASSLRGDRPFSYEQYF.

The chain uses TRBV5-6 and TRBJ2-7; no clear D. This CDR3 is built from 11 residues. V was shortened by 2 bases and J by 5 bases, with 5 bases between the two germline ends. CDR1 and CDR2 (germline): SGHDT, YYEEEE. This chain's CDR3 is CASSLRDEQYF. In DNA, the CDR3 is TGTGCCAGCAGCTTAAGAGACGAGCAGTACTTC.

The CDR3: CASSVATGFSYEQYF. CDR3 nucleotide sequence: TGTGCCAGCAGCGTAGCTACAGGCTTCTCCTACGAGCAGTACTTC. V and J are TRBV9 and TRBJ2-7, with D possibly TRBD1 on 5 matching bases. Germline V gives CDR1 SGDLS, CDR2 YYNGEE. V lost 0 bases and J lost 0, with 10 bases in between. The CDR3 length is 15 residues.

V is TRBV4-1 and J is TRBJ2-7, with D possibly being TRBD1 (6 bases). Trimming pared 3 bases from V and 4 bases from J, leaving 16 bases between. The CDR3 runs 15 residues. Germline CDR1 MGHRA, CDR2 YSYEKL. This CDR3 reads CASSHGFWTVYEQYF. The CDR3 nucleotides read TGCGCCAGCAGCCATGGTTTCTGGACAGTTTACGAGCAGTACTTC.

This chain links TRBV27 with TRBJ2-1, with 7 positions matching TRBD1. V lost 4 bases and J lost 6; bases outside the gene matches: 6. Germline CDR1 reads MNHEY; CDR2 reads SMNVEV (reference sequence). The CDR3 is 14 residues long. The DNA for the CDR3 is TGTGCCAGCAGTTCCAATCACAGGGGCAATGAGCAGTTCTTC. This sequence encodes CASSSNHRGNEQFF.

The chain recombines TRBV28 with TRBJ2-5; a possible D gene is TRBD1 (6 bases). Germline V lookup: CDR1 MDHEN, CDR2 SYDVKM. The CDR3 consists of 15 residues. V dropped 6 bases and J dropped 7 bases, with 21 bases sitting between them. In DNA form, the CDR3 reads TGTGCCAGCAGCCAGACAGGAAGGGTAGAGGGGACCCAGTACTTC. Its translation is CASSQTGRVEGTQYF. The full variable domain, its missing parts supplied by reference TRBV28 and TRBJ2-5, is DVKVTQSSRYLVKRTGEKVFLECVQDMDHENMFWYRQDPGLGLRLIYFSYDVKMKEKGDIPEGYSVSREKKERFSLILESASTNQTSMYLCASSQTGRVEGTQYFGPGTRLLVL.

This chain connects TRBV28 to TRBJ2-5, with D possibly matching TRBD1 (6 bases). Germline V CDR1 and CDR2: MDHEN, SYDVKM. The length of the CDR3 is 15 residues. V was clipped by 3 bases and J by 3 bases, with 14 bases between them. The CDR3 coding sequence is TGTGCCAGCAGTTTCCCCGGGACACCAGAAGAGACCCAGTACTTC. It encodes CASSFPGTPEETQYF.

The chain employs TRBV13 and TRBJ2-2; unclear D gene. CDR3 length: 15 residues. The germline CDR1 and CDR2 sequences are PRHDT and FYEKMQ (reference sequence). With 6 bases removed from V and 5 bases from J, the gap between germline ends came to 16 bases. The CDR3 DNA is TGTGCCAGCAGTAACGGGCCCCGGATTACCGGGGAGCTGTTTTTT. Amino acids: CASSNGPRITGELFF.

The chain links TRBV7-9 to TRBJ2-7; possible D gene TRBD2, 6 bases. Germline-derived CDR1 and CDR2 are SEHNR and FQNEAQ (reference sequence). Deletions cut 0 bases from V and 5 bases from J, with 17 bases between. The CDR3 has 16 amino acids. The CDR3 loop reads CASSLAGGYRENEQYF. The CDR3 DNA reads TGTGCCAGCAGCTTAGCTGGGGGGTACCGGGAGAACGAGCAGTACTTC.

The chain has TRBV6-5 and TRBJ1-4; D is perhaps TRBD1 (5 bases). There are 15 residues in the CDR3. Germline V gene sequence: CDR1 MNHEY, CDR2 SVGAGI. Trimming left V 4 bases short and J 8 bases short, with 17 bases between. The CDR3 sequence: CASSSQGIGLEKLFF. CDR3 coding DNA: TGTGCCAGCAGTTCGCAGGGTATAGGTCTCGAAAAACTGTTTTTT.

This rearrangement joins TRBV7-9 to TRBJ2-7, with 7 nucleotides matching TRBD1. Trimming took 5 bases from V and 4 from J; bases not matched to a gene: 5. Germline CDR1 SEHNR, CDR2 FQNEAQ (reference sequence). The CDR3 has 13 residues. This CDR3 is CASSTGQNYEQYF. DNA for the CDR3: TGTGCCAGCAGCACGGGACAGAATTACGAGCAGTACTTC.

The rearrangement links TRBV2 to TRBJ1-2; 8 nucleotides align to TRBD1. Germline V gene data show CDR1 as SNHLY and CDR2 as FYNNEI. The V and J ends lost 4 bases and 4 bases, in that order; junction bases with no gene match: 5. The CDR3 covers 14 residues. The CDR3 region has the DNA TGTGCCAGCAGTGCGACAGGGGTGGGCTATGGCTACACCTTC. Translating gives CASSATGVGYGYTF.

V gene TRBV11-2 combines with J gene TRBJ2-3, with TRBD1 matching 7 bases. V dropped 5 bases and J dropped 11; count of bases not matched to a gene: 7. The germline CDR1 and CDR2 sequences are SGHAT and FQNNGV. The CDR3 length is 12 residues. Here the CDR3 reads CASSQGDTQQYF. DNA for the CDR3: TGTGCCAGCAGCCAGGGGGATACGCAGCAGTATTTT.

V gene TRBV25-1 combines with J gene TRBJ1-5, with D unclear. The CDR3 is made up of 18 amino acids. Trimming pared 2 bases from V and 6 bases from J, leaving 23 bases between. Germline loops: CDR1 MGHDK, CDR2 SYGVNS. The CDR3 protein is CASSERLRLWDFLQPQHF. The CDR3 region has the DNA TGTGCCAGCAGTGAAAGATTGAGACTTTGGGATTTCCTTCAGCCCCAGCATTTT. Based on the CDR3 plus reference TRBV25-1 and TRBJ1-5, the full variable domain is EADIYQTPRYLVIGTGKKITLECSQTMGHDKMYWYQQDPGMELHLIHYSYGVNSTEKGDLSSESTVSRIRTEHFPLTLESARPSHTSQYLCASSERLRLWDFLQPQHFGDGTRLSIL.

This clone came up once. CDR3 coding DNA: TGTGCCAGCAGTTTGGGCCCCTGTAAGCGGTGCGGAAACACCATATATTTT. This gives the protein CASSLGPCKRCGNTIYF. The J gene is TRBJ1-3, the V gene TRBV28; no definite D call. The V gene's germline CDR1 is MDHEN and CDR2 SYDVKM. V was cut by 3 bases and J by 4 bases, with 19 bases left in between. The CDR3 is 17 residues long.

The table lists this clone with a count of one. The chain has TRBV2 and TRBJ1-5; no definite D call. This CDR3 is 12 amino acids long. CDR1 and CDR2 from the germline V gene are SNHLY and FYNNEI. V was shortened by 4 bases and J by 5 bases, with 6 bases between the two germline ends. The CDR3 is CASSGGDQPQHF. The CDR3 DNA sequence: TGTGCCAGCAGTGGCGGGGATCAGCCCCAGCATTTT.

This clone was observed a few times. CDR3 coding DNA: TGTGCCAGCAGCCACCTTACAGGAACTAATGAAAAACTGTTTTTT. It specifies CASSHLTGTNEKLFF. This chain links TRBV6-1 with TRBJ1-4; D perhaps matches TRBD1 (5 bases). This CDR3 region has 15 residues. Trimming removed 6 bases from V and 1 base from J, with 12 bases in between. Germline V CDR1 and CDR2: MNHNS, SASEGT.

The chain combines TRBV28 with TRBJ2-1; TRBD1 is a possible D gene (5 bases). V shed 2 bases and J shed 7 bases, with 15 bases lying between them. Germline CDR1 MDHEN, CDR2 SYDVKM. This CDR3 contains 15 residues. The DNA of the CDR3 is TGTGCCAGCAGTTTACCCTGGACCAACAGGAATGAGCAGTTCTTC. It is translated as CASSLPWTNRNEQFF.